The table lists the clone carrying this T cell receptor (beta chain) with a count of one. Its target is not known. The data belong to a study of T cell responses to AZD1222 COVID-19 vaccine. Study-wide findings and caveats: Reports indicate that nearly half of spike-specific TCRs are directed at unmutated variant regions. Spike-specific TCR depth and breadth grew after two AZD1222 doses.

V shed 8 bases, J shed 3 bases, and the junction held 10 bases outside the gene matches. The CDR3 runs 15 residues. Germline CDR1 reads SEHNR; CDR2 reads FQNEAQ (reference sequence). The protocol was immunoSEQ multiplex PCR, while the TCRdb copy is restricted to in-frame clones and leaves out a portion. The sample records about 100,000 clones, approximately 90% being singletons. This sample comprised peripheral blood, obtained on day 0 of AZD1222 vaccination. The chain carries TRBV7-9 and TRBJ2-7; 10 positions agree with TRBD1. The TCR comes from an adult in good health. CDR3 sequence (DNA): TGTGCCAGCGGAGGATCGGGACAGGGGATCTACGAGCAGTACTTC. Amino acid sequence: CASGGSGQGIYEQYF. Together with reference TRBV7-9 and TRBJ2-7, the CDR3 gives the full variable domain: DTGVSQNPRHKITKRGQNVTFRCDPISEHNRLYWYRQTLGQGPEFLTYFQNEAQLEKSRLLSDRFSAERPKGSFSTLEIQRTEQGDSAMYLCASGGSGQGIYEQYFGPGTRLTVT.